This T cell receptor beta chain stems from a study of T cell changes during pregnancy in multiple sclerosis. CDR3 length: 12 amino acids. Trimming stripped 3 bases from V and 8 bases from J, with 7 bases between. Germline values: CDR1 LGHNA, CDR2 YSLEER. This table comes from immunoSEQ multiplex PCR, and its TCRdb copy is limited to in-frame clones, with some not included. The sample consists of 35,000 to 40,000 clones, 92% of them appearing once. V usage is TRBV4-3 and J usage is TRBJ2-2; the D is unclear. The TCR sequence derives from a female donor with multiple sclerosis, enrolled in a pregnancy study. The sequences come from CD8+ T cells from peripheral blood mononuclear cells, collected in the third trimester of pregnancy. The CDR3 sequence is CASSHGFGELFF. The DNA of the CDR3 is TGCGCCAGCAGCCACGGGTTTGGGGAGCTGTTTTTT.